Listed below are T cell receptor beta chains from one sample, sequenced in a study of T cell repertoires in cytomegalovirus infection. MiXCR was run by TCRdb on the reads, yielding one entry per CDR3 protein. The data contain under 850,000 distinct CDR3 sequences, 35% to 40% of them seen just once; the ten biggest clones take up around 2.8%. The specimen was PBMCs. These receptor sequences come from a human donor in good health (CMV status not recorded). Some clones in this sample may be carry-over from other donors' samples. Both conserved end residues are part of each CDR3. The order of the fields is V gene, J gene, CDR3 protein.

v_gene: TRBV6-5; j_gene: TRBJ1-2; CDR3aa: CASSYSRWNYGYTF
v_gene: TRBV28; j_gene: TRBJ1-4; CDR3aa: CASALVGSNEKLFF
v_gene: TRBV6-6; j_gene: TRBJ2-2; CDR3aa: CASSRGVNFPGELFF
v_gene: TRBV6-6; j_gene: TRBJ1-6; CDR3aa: CASTPAQGFTSPLHF
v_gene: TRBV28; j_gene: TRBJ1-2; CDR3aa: CASSWAGTGGLNYGYTF
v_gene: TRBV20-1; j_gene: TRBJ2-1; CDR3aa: CSARDLAINEQFF
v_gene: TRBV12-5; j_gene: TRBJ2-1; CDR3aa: CASGLTAGVGREQFF
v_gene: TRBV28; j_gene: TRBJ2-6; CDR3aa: CASTRGSSGANVLTF
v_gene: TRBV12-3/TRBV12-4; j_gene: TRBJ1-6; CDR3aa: CASSPSRGDYNSPLHF
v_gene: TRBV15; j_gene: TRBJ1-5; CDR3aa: CATSRVGTGFNQPQHF
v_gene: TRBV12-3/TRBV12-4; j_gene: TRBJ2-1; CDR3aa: CASSDWGNSYNEQFF
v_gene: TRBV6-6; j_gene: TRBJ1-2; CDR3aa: CASSYSSPISRLSSNYGYTF
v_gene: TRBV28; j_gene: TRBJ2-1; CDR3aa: CASSSYGGTSGRVGEQFF
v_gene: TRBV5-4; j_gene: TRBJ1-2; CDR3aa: CASSLLSDTSYGYTF
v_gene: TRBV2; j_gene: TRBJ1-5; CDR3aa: CASSEWQGENQPQHF
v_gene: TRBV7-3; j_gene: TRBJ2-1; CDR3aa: CASSFGGRRSSYNEQFF
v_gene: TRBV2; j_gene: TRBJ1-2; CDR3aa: CASSHDSGYTF
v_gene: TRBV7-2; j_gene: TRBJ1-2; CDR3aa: CASSFGASEGVNYGYTF
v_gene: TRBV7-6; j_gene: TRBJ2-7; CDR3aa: CASSPTRGTYEQYF
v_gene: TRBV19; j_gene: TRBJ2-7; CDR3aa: CASSRRRDRTYEQYF
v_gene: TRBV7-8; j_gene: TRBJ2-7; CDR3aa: CASSFLPGTSSYEQYF
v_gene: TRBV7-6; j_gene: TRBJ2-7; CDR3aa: CASSLSPGSLYEQYF
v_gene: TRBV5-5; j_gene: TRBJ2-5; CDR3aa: CASTPSGQRQETQYF
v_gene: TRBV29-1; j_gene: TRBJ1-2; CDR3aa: CSVADGDGYTF
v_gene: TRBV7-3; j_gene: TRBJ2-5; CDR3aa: CASSLSWDRVETQYF
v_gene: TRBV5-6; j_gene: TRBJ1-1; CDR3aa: CASSLFTGSGYRHTEAFF
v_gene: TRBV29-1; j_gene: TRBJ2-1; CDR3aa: CSVDSPGNYNEQFF
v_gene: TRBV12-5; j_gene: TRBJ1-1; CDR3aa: CASGTKTRGGNTEAFF
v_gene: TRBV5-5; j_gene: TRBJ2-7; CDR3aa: CASSLGTEFPYEQYF
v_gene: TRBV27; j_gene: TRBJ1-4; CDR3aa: CASSQTATNEKLFF
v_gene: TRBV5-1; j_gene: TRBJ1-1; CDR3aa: CASSFKGQNTEAFF
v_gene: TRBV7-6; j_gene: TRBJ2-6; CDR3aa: CASRDSSGANVLTF
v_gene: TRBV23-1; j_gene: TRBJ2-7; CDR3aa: CASSHCHSGLEYEQYF
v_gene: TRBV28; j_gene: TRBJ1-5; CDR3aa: CASGALGQVTFYSNQPQHF
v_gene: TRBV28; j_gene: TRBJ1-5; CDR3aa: CASSQSPGSRPQHF
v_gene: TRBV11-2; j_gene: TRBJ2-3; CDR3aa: CASSLDLVRPTSTDTQYF
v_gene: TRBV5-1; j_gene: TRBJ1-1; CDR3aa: CASSMDSANTEAFF
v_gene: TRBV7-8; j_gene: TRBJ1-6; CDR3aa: CASSPSASHNSPLHF
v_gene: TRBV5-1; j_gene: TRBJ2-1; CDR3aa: CASSLAWRGEQFF
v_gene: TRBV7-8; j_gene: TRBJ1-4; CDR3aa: CASSPFSQGTNEKLFF
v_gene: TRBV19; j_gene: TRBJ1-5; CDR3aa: CASSDRSYQPQHF
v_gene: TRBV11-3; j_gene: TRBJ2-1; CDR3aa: CASSLTGTGTFNEQFF
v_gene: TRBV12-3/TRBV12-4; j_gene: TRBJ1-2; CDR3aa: CASNAISGGVYTF
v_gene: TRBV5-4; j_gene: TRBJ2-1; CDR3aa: CASSEVGNGQFF
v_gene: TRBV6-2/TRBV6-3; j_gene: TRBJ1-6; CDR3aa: CASSKWSDGSPLHF
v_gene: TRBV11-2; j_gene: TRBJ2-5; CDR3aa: CASSPTSGGIQETQYF
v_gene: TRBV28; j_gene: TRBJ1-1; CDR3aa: CASSTGAMNTEAFF